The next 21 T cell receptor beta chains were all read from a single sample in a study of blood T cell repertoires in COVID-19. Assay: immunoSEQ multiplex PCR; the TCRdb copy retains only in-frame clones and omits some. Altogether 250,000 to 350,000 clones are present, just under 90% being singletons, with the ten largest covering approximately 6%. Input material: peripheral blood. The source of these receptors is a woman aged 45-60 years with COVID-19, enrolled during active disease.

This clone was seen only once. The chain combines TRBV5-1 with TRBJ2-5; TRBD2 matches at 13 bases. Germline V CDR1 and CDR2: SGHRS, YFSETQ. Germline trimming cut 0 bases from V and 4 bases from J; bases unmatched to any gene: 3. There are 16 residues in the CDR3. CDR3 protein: CASSLGTSGSIETQYF. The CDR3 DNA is TGCGCCAGCAGCTTGGGGACTAGCGGGAGTATAGAGACCCAGTACTTC.

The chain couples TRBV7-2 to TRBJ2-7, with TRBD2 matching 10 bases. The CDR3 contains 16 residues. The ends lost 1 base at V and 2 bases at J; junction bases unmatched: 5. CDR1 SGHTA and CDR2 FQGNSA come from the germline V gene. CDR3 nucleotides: TGTGCCAGCAGCTTAGGCCTAGCGGGAGATCCCTACGAGCAGTACTTC. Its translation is CASSLGLAGDPYEQYF.

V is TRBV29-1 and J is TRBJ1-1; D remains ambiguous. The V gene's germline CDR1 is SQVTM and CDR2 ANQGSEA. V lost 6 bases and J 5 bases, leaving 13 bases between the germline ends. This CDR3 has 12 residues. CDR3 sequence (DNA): TGCAGCGTATTACTGTCCCGGACTGAAGCTTTCTTT. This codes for CSVLLSRTEAFF.

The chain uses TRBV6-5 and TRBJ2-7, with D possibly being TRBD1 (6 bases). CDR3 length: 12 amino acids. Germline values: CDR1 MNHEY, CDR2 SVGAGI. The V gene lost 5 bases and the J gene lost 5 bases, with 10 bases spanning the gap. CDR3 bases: TGTGCCAGCAGTAGGGGGAAGCACGAGCAGTACTTC. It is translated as CASSRGKHEQYF.

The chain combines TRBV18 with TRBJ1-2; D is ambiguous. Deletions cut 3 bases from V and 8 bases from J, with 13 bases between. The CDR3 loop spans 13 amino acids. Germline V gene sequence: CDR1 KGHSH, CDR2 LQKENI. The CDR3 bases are TGTGCCAGCTCACCGGCAGTCACGGGAGGCTACACCTTC. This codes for CASSPAVTGGYTF.

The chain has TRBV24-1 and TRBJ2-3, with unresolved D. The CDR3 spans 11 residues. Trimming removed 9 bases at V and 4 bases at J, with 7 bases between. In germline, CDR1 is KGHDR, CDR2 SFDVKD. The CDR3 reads CATPSPDTQYF. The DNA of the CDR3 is TGTGCCACCCCCTCCCCAGATACGCAGTATTTT.

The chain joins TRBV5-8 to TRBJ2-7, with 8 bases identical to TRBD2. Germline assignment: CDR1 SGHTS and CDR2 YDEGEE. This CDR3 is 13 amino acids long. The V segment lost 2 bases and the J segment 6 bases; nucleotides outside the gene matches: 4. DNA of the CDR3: TGTGCCAGCAGCTTTGTAGCGGGATCCGAGCAGTACTTC. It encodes CASSFVAGSEQYF.

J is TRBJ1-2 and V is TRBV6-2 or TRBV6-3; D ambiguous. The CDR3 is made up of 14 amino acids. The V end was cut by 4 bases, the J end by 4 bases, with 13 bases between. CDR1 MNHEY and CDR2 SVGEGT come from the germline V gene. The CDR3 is CASSFTDNLYGYTF. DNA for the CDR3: TGTGCCAGCAGTTTCACAGACAATCTCTATGGCTACACCTTC.

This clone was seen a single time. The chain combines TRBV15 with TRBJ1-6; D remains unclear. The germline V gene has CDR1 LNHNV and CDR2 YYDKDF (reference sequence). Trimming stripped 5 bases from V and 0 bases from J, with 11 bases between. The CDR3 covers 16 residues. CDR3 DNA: TGTGCCACCAGCCCTGGGGAGAACTCCTATAATTCACCCCTCCACTTT. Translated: CATSPGENSYNSPLHF.

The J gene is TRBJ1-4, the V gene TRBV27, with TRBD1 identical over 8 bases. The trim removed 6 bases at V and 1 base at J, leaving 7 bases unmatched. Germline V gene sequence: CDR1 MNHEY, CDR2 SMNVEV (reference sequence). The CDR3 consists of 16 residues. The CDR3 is CASRQDRARTNEKLFF. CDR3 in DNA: TGTGCCAGCAGACAGGACAGGGCACGAACTAATGAAAAACTGTTTTTT.

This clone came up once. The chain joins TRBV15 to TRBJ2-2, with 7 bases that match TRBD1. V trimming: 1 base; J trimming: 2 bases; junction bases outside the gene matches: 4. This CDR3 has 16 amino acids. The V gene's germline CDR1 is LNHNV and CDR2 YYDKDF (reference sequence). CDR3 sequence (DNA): TGTGCCACCAGCAGAGGAGGGACAGTAAACACCGGGGAGCTGTTTTTT. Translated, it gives CATSRGGTVNTGELFF.

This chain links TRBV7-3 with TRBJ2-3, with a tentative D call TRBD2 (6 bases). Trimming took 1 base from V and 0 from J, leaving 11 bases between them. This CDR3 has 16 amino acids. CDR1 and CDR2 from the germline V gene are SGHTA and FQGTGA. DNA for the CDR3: TGTGCCAGCAGCTTAAATGGGGGGACTAGCACAGATACGCAGTATTTT. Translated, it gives CASSLNGGTSTDTQYF.

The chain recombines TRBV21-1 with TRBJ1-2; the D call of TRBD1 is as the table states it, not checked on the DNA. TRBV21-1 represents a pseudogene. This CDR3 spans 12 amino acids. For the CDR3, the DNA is TGTGCCTCCCTGGACAGGGAGAATGGCTACACCTTC. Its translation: CASLDRENGYTF.

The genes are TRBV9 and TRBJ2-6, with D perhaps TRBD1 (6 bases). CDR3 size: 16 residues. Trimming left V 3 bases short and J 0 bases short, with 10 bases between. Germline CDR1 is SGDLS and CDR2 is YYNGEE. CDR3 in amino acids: CASSDRDFSGANVLTF. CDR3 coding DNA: TGTGCCAGCAGCGACAGGGATTTCTCTGGGGCCAACGTCCTGACTTTC.

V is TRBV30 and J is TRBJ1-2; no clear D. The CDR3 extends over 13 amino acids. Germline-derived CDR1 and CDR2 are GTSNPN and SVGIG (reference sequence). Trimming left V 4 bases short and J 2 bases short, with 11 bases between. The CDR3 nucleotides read TGTGCCTGGACTCGGGAAGGGAACTATGGCTACACCTTC. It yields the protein CAWTREGNYGYTF.

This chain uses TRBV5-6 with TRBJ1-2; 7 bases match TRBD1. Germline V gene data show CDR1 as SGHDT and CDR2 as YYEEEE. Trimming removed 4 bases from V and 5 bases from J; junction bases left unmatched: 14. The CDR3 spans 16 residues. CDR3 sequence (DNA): TGTGCCAGCAGCCTCCGACAGGGTGGTGCTCGGTATGGCTACACCTTC. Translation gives CASSLRQGGARYGYTF.

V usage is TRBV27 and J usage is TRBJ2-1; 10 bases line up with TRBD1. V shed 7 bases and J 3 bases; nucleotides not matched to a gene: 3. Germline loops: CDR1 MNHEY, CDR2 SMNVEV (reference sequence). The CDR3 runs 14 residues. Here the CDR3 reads CASTWTGGYNEQFF. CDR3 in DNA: TGTGCCAGCACTTGGACAGGGGGCTACAATGAGCAGTTCTTC.

Written as DNA, the CDR3 is TGTGCCAGTAGCCAGGGCTACGAGCAGTACTTC. This sequence encodes CASSQGYEQYF. V and J are TRBV19 and TRBJ2-7; maybe TRBD1 (5 bases). V was pared by 6 bases and J by 3 bases, with 6 bases between. The CDR3 length is 11 residues. Germline CDR1 and CDR2: LNHDA and SQIVND (reference sequence).

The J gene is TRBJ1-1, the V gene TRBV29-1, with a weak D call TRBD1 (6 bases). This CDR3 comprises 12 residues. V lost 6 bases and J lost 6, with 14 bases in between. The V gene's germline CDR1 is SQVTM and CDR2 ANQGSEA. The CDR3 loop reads CSVQQGGAEAFF. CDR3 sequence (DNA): TGCAGCGTCCAACAGGGAGGGGCTGAAGCTTTCTTT.

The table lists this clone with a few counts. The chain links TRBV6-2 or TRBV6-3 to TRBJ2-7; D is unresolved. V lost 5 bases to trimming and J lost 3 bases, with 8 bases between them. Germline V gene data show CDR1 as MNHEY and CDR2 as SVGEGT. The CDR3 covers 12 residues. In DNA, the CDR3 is TGTGCCAGCAGTGGGTGGAGCTACGAGCAGTACTTC. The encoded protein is CASSGWSYEQYF.

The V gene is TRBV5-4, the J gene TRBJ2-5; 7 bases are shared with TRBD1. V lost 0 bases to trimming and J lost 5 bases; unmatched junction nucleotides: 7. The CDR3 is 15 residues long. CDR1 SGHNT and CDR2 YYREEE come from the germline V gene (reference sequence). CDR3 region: CASSLEQGSGETQYF. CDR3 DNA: TGTGCCAGCAGCTTGGAACAGGGGTCGGGGGAGACCCAGTACTTC.